This T cell receptor (beta chain) was sequenced for a study of monozygotic twins with inflammatory bowel disease. The V gene's germline CDR1 is DFQATT and CDR2 SNEGSKA (reference sequence). CDR3 size: 13 residues. After re-calling the 5' RACE reads, TCRdb lists one entry per CDR3 protein, DNA absent. The table lists roughly 330,000 distinct CDR3 sequences. The receptor comes from a human donor with ulcerative colitis or Crohn's disease, or a healthy co-twin of an affected twin (not recorded which). The rearrangement uses TRBV20-1 and TRBJ1-1; TCRdb gives TRBD1 as the D gene, but with no DNA this cannot be confirmed. Material for sequencing was blood. The CDR3 reads CSARETGVTEAFF.